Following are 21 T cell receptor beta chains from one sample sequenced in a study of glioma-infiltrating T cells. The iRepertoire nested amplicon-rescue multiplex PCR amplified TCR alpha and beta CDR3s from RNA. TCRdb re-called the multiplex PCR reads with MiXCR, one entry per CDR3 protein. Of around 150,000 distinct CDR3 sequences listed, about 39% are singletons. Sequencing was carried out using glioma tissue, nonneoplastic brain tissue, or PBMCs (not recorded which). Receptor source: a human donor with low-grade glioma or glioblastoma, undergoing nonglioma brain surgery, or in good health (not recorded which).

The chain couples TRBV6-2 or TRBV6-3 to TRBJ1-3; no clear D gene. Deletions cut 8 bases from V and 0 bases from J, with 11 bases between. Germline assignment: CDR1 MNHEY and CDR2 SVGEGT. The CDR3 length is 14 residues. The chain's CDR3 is CASPIRSSGNTIYF. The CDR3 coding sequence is TGTGCCAGCCCTATCAGGAGCTCTGGAAACACCATATATTTT.

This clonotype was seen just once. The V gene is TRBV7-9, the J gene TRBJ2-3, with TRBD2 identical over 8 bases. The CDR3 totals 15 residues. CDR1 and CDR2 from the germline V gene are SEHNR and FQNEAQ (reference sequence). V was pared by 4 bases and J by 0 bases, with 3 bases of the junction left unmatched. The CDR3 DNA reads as TGTGCCAGCAGCTCACTAGCGGCAAGCACAGATACGCAGTATTTT. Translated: CASSSLAASTDTQYF.

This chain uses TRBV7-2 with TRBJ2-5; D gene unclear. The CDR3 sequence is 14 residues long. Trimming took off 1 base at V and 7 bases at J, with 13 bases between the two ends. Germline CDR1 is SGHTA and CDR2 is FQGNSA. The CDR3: CASSLVGVSGTQYF. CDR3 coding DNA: TGTGCCAGCAGCTTAGTTGGGGTCTCGGGGACCCAGTACTTC.

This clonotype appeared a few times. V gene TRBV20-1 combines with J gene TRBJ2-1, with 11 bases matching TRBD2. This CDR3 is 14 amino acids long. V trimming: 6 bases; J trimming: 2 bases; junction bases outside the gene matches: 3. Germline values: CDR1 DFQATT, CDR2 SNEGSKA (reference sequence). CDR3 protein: CSAVAGGPYNEQFF. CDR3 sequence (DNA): TGCAGTGCCGTAGCGGGAGGGCCCTACAATGAGCAGTTCTTC.

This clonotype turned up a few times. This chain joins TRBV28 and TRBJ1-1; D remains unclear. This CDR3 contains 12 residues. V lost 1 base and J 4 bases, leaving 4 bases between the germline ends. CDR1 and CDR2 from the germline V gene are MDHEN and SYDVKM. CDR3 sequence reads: CASSLYGTEAFF. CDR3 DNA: TGTGCCAGCAGTTTATACGGCACTGAAGCTTTCTTT.

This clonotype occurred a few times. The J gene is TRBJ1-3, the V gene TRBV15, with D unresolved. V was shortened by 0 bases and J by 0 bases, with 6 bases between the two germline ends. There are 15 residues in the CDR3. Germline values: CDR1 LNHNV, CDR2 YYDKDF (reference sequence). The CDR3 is CATSRDTYSGNTIYF. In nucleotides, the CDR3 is TGTGCCACCAGCAGAGACACCTACTCTGGAAACACCATATATTTT.

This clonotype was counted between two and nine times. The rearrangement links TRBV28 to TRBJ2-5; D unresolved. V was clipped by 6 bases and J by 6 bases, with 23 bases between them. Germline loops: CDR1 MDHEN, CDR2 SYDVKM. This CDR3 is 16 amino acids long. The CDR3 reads CASRKPLSGLGKTQYF. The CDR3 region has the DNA TGTGCCAGCAGAAAACCCCTCTCAGGTCTGGGGAAGACCCAGTACTTC.

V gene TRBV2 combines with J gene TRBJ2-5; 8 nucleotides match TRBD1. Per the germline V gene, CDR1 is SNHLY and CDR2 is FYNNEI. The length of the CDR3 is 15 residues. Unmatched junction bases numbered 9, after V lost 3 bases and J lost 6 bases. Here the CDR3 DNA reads TGTGCCAGCAGTGATCATGGGACAGGCCGAAAGACCCAGTACTTC. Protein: CASSDHGTGRKTQYF.

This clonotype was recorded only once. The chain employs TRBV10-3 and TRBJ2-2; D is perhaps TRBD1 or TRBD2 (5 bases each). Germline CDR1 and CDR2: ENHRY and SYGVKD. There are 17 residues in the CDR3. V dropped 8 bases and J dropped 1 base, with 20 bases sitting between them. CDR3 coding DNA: TGTGCCATCCGTCCCGGGACGTTCGCGGGGAACACCGGGGAGCTGTTTTTT. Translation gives CAIRPGTFAGNTGELFF.

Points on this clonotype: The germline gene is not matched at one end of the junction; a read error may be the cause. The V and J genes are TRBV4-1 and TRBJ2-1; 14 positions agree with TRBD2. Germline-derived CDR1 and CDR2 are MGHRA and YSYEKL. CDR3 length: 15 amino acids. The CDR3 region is CASGQGLAGGNEQFF. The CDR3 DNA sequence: TGCGCCAGCGGCCAAGGACTAGCGGGAGGCAATGAGCAGTTCTTC.

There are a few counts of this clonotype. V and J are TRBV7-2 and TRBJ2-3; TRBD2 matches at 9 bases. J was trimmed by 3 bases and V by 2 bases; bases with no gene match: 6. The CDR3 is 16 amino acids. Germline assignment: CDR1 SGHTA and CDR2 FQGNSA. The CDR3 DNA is TGTGCCAGCAGCTTACATGTGACTAGCGGTACAGATACGCAGTATTTT. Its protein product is CASSLHVTSGTDTQYF.

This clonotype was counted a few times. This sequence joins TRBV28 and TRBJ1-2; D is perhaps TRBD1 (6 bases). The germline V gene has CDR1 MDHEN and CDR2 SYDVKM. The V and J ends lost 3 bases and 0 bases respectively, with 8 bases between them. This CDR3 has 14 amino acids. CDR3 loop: CASSFGGPNYGYTF. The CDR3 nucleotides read TGTGCCAGCAGTTTCGGGGGGCCTAACTATGGCTACACCTTC.

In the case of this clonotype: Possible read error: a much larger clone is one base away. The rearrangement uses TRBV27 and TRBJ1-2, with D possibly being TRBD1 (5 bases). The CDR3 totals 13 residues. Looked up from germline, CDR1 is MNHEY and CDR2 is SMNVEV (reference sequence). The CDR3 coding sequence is TGTGTCAGCAGTGATGACAGATACTATGGCTACACCTTC. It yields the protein CVSSDDRYYGYTF.

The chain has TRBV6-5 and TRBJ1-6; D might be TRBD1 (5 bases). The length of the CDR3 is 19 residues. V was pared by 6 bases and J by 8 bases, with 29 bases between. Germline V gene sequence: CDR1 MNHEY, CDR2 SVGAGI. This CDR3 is CASRHSPGQTIRIHSPLHF. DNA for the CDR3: TGTGCCAGCAGACACTCCCCGGGGCAAACAATCCGAATACATTCACCCCTCCACTTT.

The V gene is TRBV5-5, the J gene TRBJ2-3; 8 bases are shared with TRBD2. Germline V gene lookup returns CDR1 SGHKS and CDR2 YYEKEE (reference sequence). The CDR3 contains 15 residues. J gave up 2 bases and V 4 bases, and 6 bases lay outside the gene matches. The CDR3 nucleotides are TGTGCCAGCAGCCGAAGCGGGAGCGTCACAGATACGCAGTATTTT. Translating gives CASSRSGSVTDTQYF.

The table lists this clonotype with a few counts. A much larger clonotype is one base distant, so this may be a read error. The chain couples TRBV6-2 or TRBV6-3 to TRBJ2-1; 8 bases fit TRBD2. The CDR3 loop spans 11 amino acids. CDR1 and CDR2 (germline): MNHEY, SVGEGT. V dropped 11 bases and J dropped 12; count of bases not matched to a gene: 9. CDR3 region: CASGGAAGQFF. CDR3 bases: TGTGCCTCCGGGGGGGCGGCTGGGCAGTTCTTC.

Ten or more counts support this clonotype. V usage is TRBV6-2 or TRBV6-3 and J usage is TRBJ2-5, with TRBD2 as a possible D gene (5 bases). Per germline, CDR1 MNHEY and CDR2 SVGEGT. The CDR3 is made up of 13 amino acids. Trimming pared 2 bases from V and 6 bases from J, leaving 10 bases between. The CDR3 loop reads CASSYGGLKTQYF. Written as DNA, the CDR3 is TGTGCCAGCAGTTACGGAGGACTCAAGACCCAGTACTTC.

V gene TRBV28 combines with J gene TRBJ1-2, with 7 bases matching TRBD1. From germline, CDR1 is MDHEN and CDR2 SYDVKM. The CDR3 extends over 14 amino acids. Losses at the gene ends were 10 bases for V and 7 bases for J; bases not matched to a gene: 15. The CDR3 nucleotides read TGTGCCATCTTAAAGGATGTGACAGGGAGTGGCTACACCTTC. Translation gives CAILKDVTGSGYTF.

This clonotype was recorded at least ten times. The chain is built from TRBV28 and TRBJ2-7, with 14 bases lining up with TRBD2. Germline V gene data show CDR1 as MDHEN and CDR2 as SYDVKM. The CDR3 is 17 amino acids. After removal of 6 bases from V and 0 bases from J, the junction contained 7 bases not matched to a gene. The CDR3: CASSLGLAGGRSYEQYF. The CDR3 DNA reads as TGTGCCAGCAGCCTTGGACTAGCGGGAGGCCGCTCCTACGAGCAGTACTTC.

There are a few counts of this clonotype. The CDR3 region is CSVPTDLIYEQYF. The DNA for the CDR3 is TGCAGTGTACCGACTGACCTGATATACGAGCAGTACTTC. This chain joins TRBV20-1 and TRBJ2-7; D not certain. V lost 7 bases, J lost 4 bases, and 17 bases lay in between. CDR3 length: 13 amino acids. Germline CDR1 DFQATT, CDR2 SNEGSKA (reference sequence).

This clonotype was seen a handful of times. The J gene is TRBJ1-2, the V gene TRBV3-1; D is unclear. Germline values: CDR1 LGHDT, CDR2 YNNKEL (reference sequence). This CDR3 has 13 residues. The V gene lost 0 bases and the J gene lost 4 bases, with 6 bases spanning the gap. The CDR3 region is CASSQEPSYGYTF. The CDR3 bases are TGTGCCAGCAGCCAAGAACCCAGCTATGGCTACACCTTC. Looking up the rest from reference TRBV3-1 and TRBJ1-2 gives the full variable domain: DTAVSQTPKYLVTQMGNDKSIKCEQNLGHDTMYWYKQDSKKFLKIMFSYNNKELIINETVPNRFSPKSPDKAHLNLHINSLELGDSAVYFCASSQEPSYGYTFGSGTRLTVV.